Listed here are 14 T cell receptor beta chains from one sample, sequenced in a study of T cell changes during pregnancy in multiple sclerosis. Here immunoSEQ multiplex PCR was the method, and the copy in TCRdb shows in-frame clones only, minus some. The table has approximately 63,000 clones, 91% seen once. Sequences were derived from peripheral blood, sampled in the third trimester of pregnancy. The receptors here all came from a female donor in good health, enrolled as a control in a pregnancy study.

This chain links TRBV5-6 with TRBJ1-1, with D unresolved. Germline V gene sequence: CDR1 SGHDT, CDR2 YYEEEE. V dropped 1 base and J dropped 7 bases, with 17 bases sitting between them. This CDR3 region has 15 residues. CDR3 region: CASSLSVRKEDEAFF. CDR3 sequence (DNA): TGTGCCAGCAGCTTGTCGGTCAGAAAGGAGGATGAAGCTTTCTTT.

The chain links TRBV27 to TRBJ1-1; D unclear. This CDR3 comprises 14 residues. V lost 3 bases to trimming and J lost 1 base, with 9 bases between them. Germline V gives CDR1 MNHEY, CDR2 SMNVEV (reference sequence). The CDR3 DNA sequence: TGTGCCAGCAGTTTCGGTCGGGGGAACACTGAAGCTTTCTTT. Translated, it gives CASSFGRGNTEAFF.

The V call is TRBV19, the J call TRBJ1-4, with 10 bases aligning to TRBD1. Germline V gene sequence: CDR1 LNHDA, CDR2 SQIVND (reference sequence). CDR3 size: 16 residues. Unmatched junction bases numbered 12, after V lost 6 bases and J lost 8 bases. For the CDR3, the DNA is TGTGCCAGTAGCCCTGGGGACAGGGGAATTCAAGAAAAACTGTTTTTT. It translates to CASSPGDRGIQEKLFF.

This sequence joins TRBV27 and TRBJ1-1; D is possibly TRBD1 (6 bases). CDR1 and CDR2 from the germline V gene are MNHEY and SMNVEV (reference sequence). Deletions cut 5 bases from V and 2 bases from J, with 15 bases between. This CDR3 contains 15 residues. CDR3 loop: CASSPNSGQNTEAFF. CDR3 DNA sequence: TGTGCCAGCAGTCCCAACTCGGGACAAAACACTGAAGCTTTCTTT.

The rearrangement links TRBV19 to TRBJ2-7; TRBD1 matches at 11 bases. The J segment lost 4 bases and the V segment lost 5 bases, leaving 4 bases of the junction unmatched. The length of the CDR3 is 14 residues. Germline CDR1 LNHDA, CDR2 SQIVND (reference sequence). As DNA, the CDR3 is TGTGCCAGTAGTCGGGGACAGGGGGAGTACGAGCAGTACTTC. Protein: CASSRGQGEYEQYF. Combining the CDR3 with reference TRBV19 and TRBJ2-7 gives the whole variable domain DGGITQSPKYLFRKEGQNVTLSCEQNLNHDAMYWYRQDPGQGLRLIYYSQIVNDFQKGDIAEGYSVSREKKESFPLTVTSAQKNPTAFYLCASSRGQGEYEQYFGPGTRLTVT.

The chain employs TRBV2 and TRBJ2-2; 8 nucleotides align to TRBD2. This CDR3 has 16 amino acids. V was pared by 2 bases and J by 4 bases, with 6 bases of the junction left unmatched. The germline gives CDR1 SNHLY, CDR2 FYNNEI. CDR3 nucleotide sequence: TGTGCCAGCAGTGAACCGGGGGGGACGCGCACCGGGGAGCTGTTTTTT. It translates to CASSEPGGTRTGELFF.

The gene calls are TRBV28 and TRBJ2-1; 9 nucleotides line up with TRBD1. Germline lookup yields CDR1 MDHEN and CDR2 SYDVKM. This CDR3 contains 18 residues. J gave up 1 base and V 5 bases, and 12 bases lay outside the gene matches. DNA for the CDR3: TGTGCCAGCAGTCGGGCGGGACAGGGAGGGTTATCCTACAATGAGCAGTTCTTC. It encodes CASSRAGQGGLSYNEQFF.

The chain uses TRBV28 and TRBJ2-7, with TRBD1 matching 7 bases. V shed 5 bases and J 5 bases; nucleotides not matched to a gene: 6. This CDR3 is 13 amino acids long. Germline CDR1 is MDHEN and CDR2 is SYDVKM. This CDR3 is CASSVEGAHEQYF. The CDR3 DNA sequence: TGTGCCAGCAGTGTCGAGGGGGCCCACGAGCAGTACTTC.

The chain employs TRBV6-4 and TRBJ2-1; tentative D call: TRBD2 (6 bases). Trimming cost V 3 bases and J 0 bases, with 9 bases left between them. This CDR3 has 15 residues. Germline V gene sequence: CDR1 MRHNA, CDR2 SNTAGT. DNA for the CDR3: TGTGCCAGCAGTGAAGTAGCGGACTCCTACAATGAGCAGTTCTTC. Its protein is CASSEVADSYNEQFF.

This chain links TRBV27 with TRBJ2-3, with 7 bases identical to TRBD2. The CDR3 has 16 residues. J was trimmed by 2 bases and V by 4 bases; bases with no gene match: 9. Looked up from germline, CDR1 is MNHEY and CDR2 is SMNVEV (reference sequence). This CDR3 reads CASSSGGRALTDTQYF. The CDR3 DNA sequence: TGTGCCAGCAGTTCCGGGGGGAGGGCCCTCACAGATACGCAGTATTTT.

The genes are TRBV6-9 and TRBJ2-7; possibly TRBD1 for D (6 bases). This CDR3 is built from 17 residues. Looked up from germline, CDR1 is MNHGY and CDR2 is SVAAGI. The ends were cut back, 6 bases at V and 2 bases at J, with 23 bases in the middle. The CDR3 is CASSPDRSLMCPYEQYF. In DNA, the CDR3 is TGTGCCAGCAGCCCAGACAGGTCCTTGATGTGCCCCTACGAGCAGTACTTC.

The CDR3 loop reads CASSSRDRGGYGYTF. In DNA, the CDR3 is TGTGCCAGCAGTTCCCGGGACAGGGGCGGCTATGGCTACACCTTC. The genes are TRBV6-5 and TRBJ1-2, with 10 bases lining up with TRBD1. This CDR3 is 15 amino acids long. The ends lost 4 bases at V and 4 bases at J; junction bases unmatched: 6. Germline-derived CDR1 and CDR2 are MNHEY and SVGAGI.

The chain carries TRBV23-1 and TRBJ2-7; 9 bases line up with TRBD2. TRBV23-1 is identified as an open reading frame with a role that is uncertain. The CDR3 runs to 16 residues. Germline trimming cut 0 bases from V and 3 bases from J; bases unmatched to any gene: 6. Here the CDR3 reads CASSQSQLAGFYEQYF. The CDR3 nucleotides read TGCGCCAGCAGTCAATCTCAGCTAGCGGGATTCTACGAGCAGTACTTC.

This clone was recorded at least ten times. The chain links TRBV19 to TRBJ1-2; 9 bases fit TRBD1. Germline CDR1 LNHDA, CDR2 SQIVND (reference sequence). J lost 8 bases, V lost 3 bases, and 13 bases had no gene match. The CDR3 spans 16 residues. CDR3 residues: CASSILLQGAGYGYTF. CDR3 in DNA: TGTGCCAGTAGTATCCTGTTACAGGGGGCAGGGTACGGCTACACCTTC.